These 11 T cell receptor beta chains originate from one sample sequenced in a study of T cells in Graves' hyperthyroidism and ophthalmopathy. It was RNA transcripts that yielded the amplified TCR beta CDR3 regions. When the TCR CDR3 underwent first-round RT-PCR, the HTBI primer set was used. TCRdb reprocessed the multiplex PCR reads with MiXCR, giving one entry per CDR3 protein. The table lists 250,000 to 300,000 distinct CDR3 sequences, approximately 19% of them singletons. Sequencing was carried out using blood. Receptors originate from a man aged 50 to 59 with Graves' ophthalmopathy.

This clonotype was seen at least ten times. This rearrangement joins TRBV2 to TRBJ2-1; 7 bases align to TRBD2. Germline CDR1 is SNHLY and CDR2 is FYNNEI. V shed 6 bases and J 4 bases; nucleotides not matched to a gene: 6. The CDR3 runs 14 residues. CDR3 protein: CASRGGRLYNEQFF. The CDR3 nucleotides read TGTGCCAGCAGGGGGGGGAGGCTTTACAATGAGCAGTTCTTC.

The chain uses TRBV28 and TRBJ1-1; D gene ambiguous. This CDR3 is built from 13 residues. Per germline, CDR1 MDHEN and CDR2 SYDVKM. V was shortened by 8 bases and J by 0 bases, with 10 bases between the two germline ends. The CDR3 protein is CASLLGVNTEAFF. The CDR3, as DNA: TGTGCCAGCCTGCTTGGGGTGAACACTGAAGCTTTCTTT.

The sample holds many counts of this clonotype. The gene calls are TRBV5-1 and TRBJ2-1; D might be TRBD2 (6 bases). Germline V lookup: CDR1 SGHRS, CDR2 YFSETQ. The CDR3 runs 14 residues. V lost 1 base and J lost 3, with 8 bases in between. The CDR3 loop is CASSLSGVYNEQFF. DNA for the CDR3: TGCGCCAGCAGCTTGTCGGGAGTCTACAATGAGCAGTTCTTC.

This clonotype was counted only a few times. This sequence joins TRBV12-3 or TRBV12-4 and TRBJ2-7; 7 bases agree with TRBD2. The V and J ends lost 4 bases and 3 bases, in that order; junction bases with no gene match: 6. The CDR3 loop spans 14 amino acids. CDR3 loop: CASSSPPSGYEQYF. In DNA, the CDR3 is TGTGCCAGCAGTTCCCCCCCTAGCGGCTACGAGCAGTACTTC.

In DNA, the CDR3 is TGTGCCAGCAGCTTTGGTTCGGCGGGAAGCACAGATACGCAGTATTTT. This encodes CASSFGSAGSTDTQYF. V usage is TRBV9 and J usage is TRBJ2-3; TRBD2 is a possible D gene (6 bases). Trimming took 4 bases from V and 0 from J, leaving 15 bases between them. Germline loops: CDR1 SGDLS, CDR2 YYNGEE. This CDR3 comprises 16 residues.

The V gene is TRBV19, the J gene TRBJ2-2; D not certain. This CDR3 has 14 residues. Germline CDR1 and CDR2: LNHDA and SQIVND (reference sequence). Trimming took 6 bases from V and 7 from J, leaving 15 bases between them. This CDR3 is CASRMKAGGGELFF. The CDR3 DNA follows: TGTGCCAGTAGAATGAAGGCAGGTGGCGGGGAGCTGTTTTTT.

The chain links TRBV5-1 to TRBJ2-7, with a weak D call TRBD1 (5 bases). There are 13 residues in the CDR3. V lost 0 bases and J lost 5, with 9 bases in between. Germline CDR1 SGHRS, CDR2 YFSETQ. The CDR3 is CASSLAGSHEQYF. The CDR3 nucleotides read TGCGCCAGCAGCTTGGCAGGGTCCCACGAGCAGTACTTC.

There are many counts of this clonotype. This rearrangement joins TRBV6-1 to TRBJ2-5, with D perhaps matching TRBD2 (7 bases). Germline V CDR1 and CDR2: MNHNS, SASEGT. The ends were cut back, 3 bases at V and 9 bases at J, with 11 bases in the middle. There are 12 residues in the CDR3. This CDR3 is CASSEQGRAQYF. The CDR3 nucleotides are TGTGCCAGCAGTGAGCAGGGGAGGGCCCAGTACTTC.

V usage is TRBV7-9 and J usage is TRBJ1-1; 11 positions agree with TRBD1. The germline gives CDR1 SEHNR, CDR2 FQNEAQ (reference sequence). The CDR3 loop spans 17 amino acids. The J segment lost 0 bases and the V segment lost 5 bases, leaving 8 bases of the junction unmatched. The CDR3 loop reads CASSPLGQGGLNTEAFF. Written as DNA, the CDR3 is TGTGCCAGCAGCCCACTGGGACAGGGGGGACTGAACACTGAAGCTTTCTTT.

This clonotype was seen ten or more times. The CDR3: CASSLGLQNTEAFF. The DNA of the CDR3 is TGTGCCAGCAGCTTGGGACTCCAGAACACTGAAGCTTTCTTT. The genes are TRBV5-4 and TRBJ1-1; D uncertain. The CDR3 is made up of 14 amino acids. Trimming shortened V by 0 bases and J by 1 base, and 7 bases separated the two germline ends. The germline gives CDR1 SGHNT, CDR2 YYREEE (reference sequence).

The sample holds a few counts of this clonotype. The genes are TRBV3-1 and TRBJ1-4; 9 nucleotides align to TRBD1. V shed 3 bases, J shed 7 bases, and the junction held 9 bases outside the gene matches. Per germline, CDR1 LGHDT and CDR2 YNNKEL (reference sequence). CDR3 length: 16 amino acids. The CDR3 region is CASSHSDRGVGEKLFF. CDR3 DNA sequence: TGTGCCAGCAGCCATTCGGACAGGGGAGTGGGTGAAAAACTGTTTTTT. The full variable domain, with the rest looked up from reference TRBV3-1 and TRBJ1-4, is DTAVSQTPKYLVTQMGNDKSIKCEQNLGHDTMYWYKQDSKKFLKIMFSYNNKELIINETVPNRFSPKSPDKAHLNLHINSLELGDSAVYFCASSHSDRGVGEKLFFGSGTQLSVL.